The TCR beta chain under discussion was sequenced for a study of blood T cell repertoires in COVID-19. Looking at the study overall: Samples representing acute and convalescent COVID-19 were sourced from the United States, Italy and Spain.

This clone was counted between two and nine times. Original processing notes: Reference gene primer amplification in the assay estimated nucleated cell counts. Clones were read by immunoSEQ multiplex PCR, and TCRdb kept only the in-frame ones, dropping some. V, J and clone size are those of that table, while D and trimming were read from the DNA. The sample gives over 100,000 clones, roughly 80% of which show up once; approximately 7.9% is in the top ten. This CDR3 comprises 13 residues. Germline lookup yields CDR1 SGHRS and CDR2 YFSETQ. The ends were cut back, 0 bases at V and 2 bases at J, with 5 bases in the middle.

The V call is TRBV5-1, the J call TRBJ2-5; D not certain. The receptor was isolated from a man between 70 and 80 years old with acute or convalescent COVID-19. Sample: peripheral blood. As DNA, the CDR3 is TGCGCCAGCAGCTTGGGACAACAAGAGACCCAGTACTTC. Amino acid sequence: CASSLGQQETQYF.